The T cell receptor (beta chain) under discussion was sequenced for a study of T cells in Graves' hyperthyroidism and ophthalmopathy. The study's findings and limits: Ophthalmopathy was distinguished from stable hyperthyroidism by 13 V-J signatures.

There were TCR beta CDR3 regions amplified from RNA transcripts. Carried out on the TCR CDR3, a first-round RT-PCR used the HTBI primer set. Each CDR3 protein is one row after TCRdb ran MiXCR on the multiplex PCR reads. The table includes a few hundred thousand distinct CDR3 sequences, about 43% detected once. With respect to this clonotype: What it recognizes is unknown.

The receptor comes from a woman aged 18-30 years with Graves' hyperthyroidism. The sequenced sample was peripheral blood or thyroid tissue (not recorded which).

The CDR3 here is CASSSRGPSGTQYF. The CDR3 DNA is TGTGCCAGCAGCTCGCGCGGACCGTCCGGGACCCAGTACTTC. V is TRBV7-2 and J is TRBJ2-5; no reliable D call. Trimming left V 4 bases short and J 7 bases short, with 16 bases between. Germline V gives CDR1 SGHTA, CDR2 FQGNSA. This CDR3 has 14 amino acids.